This T cell receptor (beta chain) emerged from a study of blood T cell repertoires in COVID-19 (dated by TCRdb to 2018 to 2021). For the study in its entirety: Samples from collaborators originated in the United States, Italy and Spain and spanned both the acute and convalescent phases of COVID-19. Where available, HLA class I and class II types were obtained from metadata supplied by the sample provider rather than from assay-based typing. The repertoires were released in a freely available public database intended as a resource for research on the immune response to SARS-CoV-2. The material from the prospective study consisted of cDNA or gDNA derived from T cells, B-cell-depleted T cells, or PBMCs. Subjects who had been exposed to COVID-19, were actively infected with it, or had recovered from it provided the deeply sampled blood TCRbeta repertoires that made up the dataset. Sample metadata almost always included a de-identified subject ID, COVID-19 status, age in years and sex. The samples were drawn from the first 160 participants of the ongoing ImmuneRACE study and from under 1,500 subjects provided by 6 global collaborators. The study at large found these results: How much clinical and demographic metadata was included differed by source and by participant, and the metadata was provided uncurated.

One collaborating source in Seattle enrolled patients during active infection and followed them longitudinally through the course of disease. Whole blood was collected in K2EDTA tubes by collaborating institutions according to the institutions' own protocols. Collaborator samples were shipped for TCRbeta analysis as frozen whole blood, isolated PBMCs, or DNA extracted from either sample type. The immunoSEQ Assay, a bias-controlled multiplex PCR, was used to amplify TCRbeta CDR3 regions from genomic DNA. The paper's data handling went like this. The number of nucleated cells in each sample was estimated from the amplification of reference gene primers within the assay. To quantify the absolute abundance of each unique TCRbeta CDR3 rearrangement, sequence reads were collapsed and filtered. For each sample, productive Simpson clonality was calculated as the square root of Simpson's diversity index over productive rearrangements. TCRdb mirrors the immuneACCESS table, restricted to in-frame sequences. Some clones are absent from its copies; in checked studies, under half trace to an unresolved V gene, and the reason for the others is unknown. Clone size and V and J calls were adopted from that table, with D and trimming inferred from the DNA. Recorded for this sample are hundreds of thousands of clones; roughly 89% of them occurred a single time. The ten largest clones represent roughly 0.76% of the sample.

In regard to this clone: There is no known antigen for this receptor. One base away there is no much larger clone; base qualities are not given.

V loses 5 bases, J loses 1 base, and the germline ends lie 14 bases apart. The CDR3 spans 15 residues, from the cysteine through the phenylalanine. The read is trimmed to its CDR3 DNA, 45 bases read in frame from base 1. CDR1 and CDR2 (MNHEY, SVGAGI) derive from the germline V gene. The TCR comes from a man aged 18 to 29 with COVID-19, enrolled during active disease. Source material: peripheral blood. The rearranged chain carries TRBV6-5 and TRBJ1-1; the D gene remains uncertain. The CDR3 sequence is CASSIWGGSNTEAFF. The nucleotide sequence reads as follows: TGTGCCAGCAGTATCTGGGGAGGGTCGAACACTGAAGCTTTCTTT.